Shown below are 11 T cell receptor beta chains from a single sample sequenced in a study of neurological immune-mediated disorders. TCRdb re-called the 5' RACE reads with MiXCR, one entry per CDR3 protein. The sample shows about 55,000 distinct CDR3 sequences, approximately 4.4% of them seen only once. The sequencing input was PBMCs. These receptors were taken from a man aged 45-65 years with multiple sclerosis.

This clonotype was seen a handful of times. DNA for the CDR3: TGTGCCAGCAGCCAAAGGGGGCAGGTTGAAAAACTGTTTTTT. Translated, it gives CASSQRGQVEKLFF. The gene calls are TRBV3-1 and TRBJ1-4; 7 bases map to TRBD1. The CDR3 covers 14 residues. Trimming took 2 bases from V and 7 from J; bases not matched to a gene: 4. The V gene's germline CDR1 is LGHDT and CDR2 YNNKEL (reference sequence).

This clonotype was observed at least ten times. This chain uses TRBV10-3 with TRBJ1-5; 7 bases align to TRBD1. This CDR3 is 17 amino acids long. Trimming cost V 10 bases and J 0 bases; bases outside gene matches: 15. The germline V gene encodes CDR1 ENHRY and CDR2 SYGVKD. CDR3 sequence reads: CATKEQGTVPSNQPQHF. DNA for the CDR3: TGTGCCACCAAAGAGCAAGGGACAGTTCCTAGCAATCAGCCCCAGCATTTT.

At least ten counts were recorded for this clonotype. This chain connects TRBV29-1 to TRBJ2-3, with D perhaps matching TRBD2 (6 bases). Trimming took off 1 base at V and 1 base at J, with 9 bases between the two ends. The CDR3 contains 14 residues. The germline V gene has CDR1 SQVTM and CDR2 ANQGSEA. The CDR3: CSVEAGRGTDTQYF. In DNA, the CDR3 is TGCAGCGTTGAAGCCGGGAGAGGCACAGATACGCAGTATTTT.

This clonotype was recorded at least ten times. V usage is TRBV20-1 and J usage is TRBJ2-3; D is unresolved. V was pared by 4 bases and J by 2 bases, with 19 bases between. The length of the CDR3 is 16 residues. Per the germline V gene, CDR1 is DFQATT and CDR2 is SNEGSKA (reference sequence). This CDR3 reads CSAIDDFGGPTDTQYF. CDR3 DNA: TGCAGTGCTATCGACGACTTTGGCGGACCCACAGATACGCAGTATTTT.

This clonotype occurred a few times. V is TRBV10-2 and J is TRBJ2-1; D gene unclear. Germline V gene data show CDR1 as WSHSY and CDR2 as SAAADI. This CDR3 region has 12 residues. The germline V and J ends were trimmed by 2 bases and 7 bases, with 6 bases remaining between them. CDR3 in DNA: TGCGCCAGCAGTGAGACAGAGAATGAGCAGTTCTTC. It codes for CASSETENEQFF.

There are many counts of this clonotype. The V and J genes are TRBV7-9 and TRBJ2-7; unclear D gene. V lost 5 bases and J 4 bases, leaving 9 bases between the germline ends. CDR3 length: 12 amino acids. Germline V gives CDR1 SEHNR, CDR2 FQNEAQ (reference sequence). For the CDR3, the DNA is TGTGCCAGCAGCACACAGACGTACGAGCAGTACTTC. This codes for CASSTQTYEQYF.

This clonotype was seen ten or more times. CDR3 DNA: TGTGCCACCAGCAGACCCCGGGCAGGGGCCTCTTCACCCCTCCACTTT. This codes for CATSRPRAGASSPLHF. This chain connects TRBV15 to TRBJ1-6; a possible D gene is TRBD1 (6 bases). Trimming removed 2 bases from V and 9 bases from J, with 17 bases in between. Germline assignment: CDR1 LNHNV and CDR2 YYDKDF (reference sequence). The CDR3 is 16 residues long.

This clonotype has at least ten counts. The chain carries TRBV30 and TRBJ1-5; 8 nucleotides line up with TRBD1. The junction had 0 bases not matched to a gene; V was cut back by 3 bases and J by 2 bases. Germline-derived CDR1 and CDR2 are GTSNPN and SVGIG (reference sequence). CDR3 size: 13 residues. DNA for the CDR3: TGTGCCTGGAGGGACAGGGGCAATCAGCCCCAGCATTTT. It specifies CAWRDRGNQPQHF.

This clonotype has a count of ten or more. The genes are TRBV12-3 or TRBV12-4 and TRBJ2-3; the D is unclear. The CDR3 extends over 15 amino acids. V was pared by 7 bases and J by 0 bases, with 14 bases between. The CDR3 reads CASNHRRLSTDTQYF. CDR3 in DNA: TGTGCCAGCAACCACAGAAGATTGAGCACAGATACGCAGTATTTT.

This clonotype was seen more than once but under ten times. The chain uses TRBV5-1 and TRBJ2-1, with TRBD2 matching 7 bases. This CDR3 region has 20 residues. Per the germline V gene, CDR1 is SGHRS and CDR2 is YFSETQ. The V segment lost 1 base and the J segment 0 bases; nucleotides outside the gene matches: 16. The CDR3 spells CASSLFMYISGSSSYNEQFF. CDR3 bases: TGCGCCAGCAGCTTGTTCATGTATATTAGCGGGTCGAGCTCCTACAATGAGCAGTTCTTC.

This clonotype was recorded many times. V is TRBV3-1 and J is TRBJ2-5; D gene uncertain. CDR1 and CDR2 (germline): LGHDT, YNNKEL (reference sequence). This CDR3 is 14 amino acids long. Between the trimmed V and J ends, which lost 0 bases and 5 bases, there was a span of 10 bases. The CDR3 is CASSQEGIRETQYF. CDR3 nucleotides: TGTGCCAGCAGCCAAGAGGGGATTAGGGAGACCCAGTACTTC.